This T cell receptor (beta chain) was found in a study of blood T cell repertoires in COVID-19. At the level of the study: The cDNA or gDNA used as material had been derived from T cells, B-cell-depleted T cells, or PBMCs.

Data came from immunoSEQ multiplex PCR; TCRdb stores just in-frame clones and leaves some out. The sample contains hundreds of thousands of clones, roughly 80% of which appear only once. V was clipped by 0 bases and J by 4 bases, with 10 bases between them. The germline V gene encodes CDR1 SGHNT and CDR2 YYREEE (reference sequence). The CDR3 is 14 amino acids. The gene calls are TRBV5-4 and TRBJ1-1; the D is unclear. Sequenced sample: peripheral blood. The source of this sequence is a woman aged 80 or over with active or convalescent COVID-19. The CDR3 nucleotides read TGTGCCAGCAGCTTGGATCAGGTTAGCACTGAAGCTTTCTTT. This encodes CASSLDQVSTEAFF.